This T cell receptor beta chain was sequenced in a study of CD8 T cells in ankylosing spondylitis. General study findings and limits: In ankylosing spondylitis patients, matched synovial fluid reportedly showed significant enrichment of disease-linked clones.

A quantitative 5'-RACE method, one with molecular barcodes, was used to make TCR beta libraries. TCRdb analysed the 5' RACE reads with MiXCR anew, one entry per CDR3 protein. In the table there are over 200,000 distinct CDR3 sequences, roughly a tenth of which are singletons. There are 14 residues in the CDR3. Between the trimmed V and J ends, which lost 3 bases and 1 base, there was a span of 8 bases. CDR1 is MDHEN, CDR2 SYDVKM, per germline. The table lists this clonotype with many counts. Its antigen is not identified. The specimen sequenced was blood, either unsorted or a sorted T cell fraction (not recorded which). The sequence was obtained from a male donor with ankylosing spondylitis or in good health (not recorded which). V gene TRBV28 combines with J gene TRBJ2-3, with D maybe TRBD2 (5 bases). The CDR3 loop reads CASSLDGGTDTQYF. The CDR3 DNA follows: TGTGCCAGCAGTTTGGACGGGGGCACAGATACGCAGTATTTT.